The rows below give T cell receptor beta chains drawn from one sample of a study of blood T cell repertoires in COVID-19. Generated by immunoSEQ multiplex PCR, the TCRdb table keeps only in-frame clones and is missing some. The sample lists roughly 180,000 clones; about four fifths were seen once. The sequencing input was peripheral blood. The source of these receptors is a middle-aged woman with COVID-19, enrolled during active disease. Each CDR3 is given with its conserved first and last residue. Fields, in order: J gene, D gene, V gene, clone size, CDR3 protein, CDR3 DNA. A D gene is named only where the DNA matches it firmly. Expanded clones are given a class, and other clones once, few, many or no size at all.

J gene: TRBJ2-2
D gene: TRBD1
V gene: TRBV7-6
clone size: .
CDR3 protein: CASSLAGRGLSTGELFF
CDR3 DNA: TGTGCCAGCAGCTTAGCCGGTAGGGGGCTAAGCACCGGGGAGCTGTTTTTT

J gene: TRBJ1-1
D gene: TRBD1
V gene: TRBV3-1/TRBV3-2
clone size: .
CDR3 protein: CASTQKVQGAQAFF
CDR3 DNA: TGTGCCAGCACCCAAAAGGTACAGGGGGCGCAGGCTTTCTTT

J gene: TRBJ1-6
D gene: .
V gene: TRBV27
clone size: .
CDR3 protein: CASSISGVSYNSPLHF
CDR3 DNA: TGTGCCAGCAGTATTTCAGGGGTGTCCTATAATTCACCCCTCCACTTT

J gene: TRBJ2-1
D gene: TRBD1
V gene: TRBV28
clone size: .
CDR3 protein: CASSLSQGADEQFF
CDR3 DNA: TGTGCCAGCAGTTTAAGTCAGGGGGCCGATGAGCAGTTCTTC

J gene: TRBJ1-1
D gene: .
V gene: TRBV3-1/TRBV3-2
clone size: .
CDR3 protein: CASSQDLGTGMLNTEAFF
CDR3 DNA: TGTGCCAGCAGCCAAGATCTGGGCACAGGGATGCTGAACACTGAAGCTTTCTTT

J gene: TRBJ1-1
D gene: .
V gene: TRBV7-9
clone size: .
CDR3 protein: CASSPEVGSAEAFF
CDR3 DNA: TGTGCCAGCAGCCCAGAGGTGGGTAGCGCTGAAGCTTTCTTT

J gene: TRBJ2-7
D gene: .
V gene: TRBV2
clone size: .
CDR3 protein: CASSATGLSTYEQYF
CDR3 DNA: TGTGCCAGCAGTGCCACAGGGCTGTCGACCTACGAGCAGTACTTC

J gene: TRBJ1-5
D gene: TRBD1
V gene: TRBV7-9
clone size: .
CDR3 protein: CASSFGTGGVQPQHF
CDR3 DNA: TGTGCCAGCAGCTTTGGGACAGGGGGTGTACAGCCCCAGCATTTT

J gene: TRBJ2-5
D gene: .
V gene: TRBV9
clone size: .
CDR3 protein: CASTPRTEQETQYF
CDR3 DNA: TGTGCCAGCACCCCTCGGACAGAGCAAGAGACCCAGTACTTC

J gene: TRBJ2-1
D gene: .
V gene: TRBV18
clone size: .
CDR3 protein: CASTGGREYQQFF
CDR3 DNA: TGTGCCAGCACGGGGGGCAGGGAGTATCAGCAGTTCTTC

J gene: TRBJ2-1
D gene: .
V gene: TRBV4-1
clone size: once
CDR3 protein: CASSQDRVPAAASRNNEQFF
CDR3 DNA: TGCGCCAGCAGCCAAGATCGGGTCCCGGCAGCGGCCTCTAGGAACAATGAGCAGTTCTTC

J gene: TRBJ1-2
D gene: .
V gene: TRBV29-1
clone size: .
CDR3 protein: CSVDSRGRYGYTF
CDR3 DNA: TGCAGCGTTGATTCAAGGGGTCGGTATGGCTACACCTTC

J gene: TRBJ2-1
D gene: TRBD2
V gene: TRBV27
clone size: few
CDR3 protein: CASSTSGSSYNEQFF
CDR3 DNA: TGTGCCAGCAGCACTAGCGGAAGCTCCTACAATGAGCAGTTCTTC

J gene: TRBJ2-3
D gene: .
V gene: TRBV11-3
clone size: .
CDR3 protein: CASSFTARDTQYF
CDR3 DNA: TGTGCCAGCAGCTTTACGGCTAGAGATACGCAGTATTTT

J gene: TRBJ2-7
D gene: TRBD2
V gene: TRBV13
clone size: .
CDR3 protein: CASSWGLAGGYSYEQYF
CDR3 DNA: TGTGCCAGCAGCTGGGGACTAGCGGGAGGCTACTCCTACGAGCAGTACTTC

J gene: TRBJ2-7
D gene: TRBD1
V gene: TRBV28
clone size: .
CDR3 protein: CASSSPDPGQDSSYEQYF
CDR3 DNA: TGTGCCAGCAGTTCACCAGATCCGGGACAGGACAGCTCCTACGAGCAGTACTTC

J gene: TRBJ2-5
D gene: TRBD2
V gene: TRBV7-9
clone size: .
CDR3 protein: CASSLGTTSGGQETQYF
CDR3 DNA: TGTGCCAGCAGCTTGGGGACGACTAGCGGGGGACAAGAGACCCAGTACTTC

J gene: TRBJ2-1
D gene: .
V gene: TRBV27
clone size: .
CDR3 protein: CASSLSYNEQFF
CDR3 DNA: TGTGCCAGCAGTCTGTCCTACAATGAGCAGTTCTTC

J gene: TRBJ2-2
D gene: TRBD2
V gene: TRBV4-1
clone size: .
CDR3 protein: CASSQGTSGRNTGELFF
CDR3 DNA: TGCGCCAGCAGCCAAGGGACTAGCGGGAGGAACACCGGGGAGCTGTTTTTT

J gene: TRBJ2-3
D gene: .
V gene: TRBV11-3
clone size: .
CDR3 protein: CASSLGRARSTDTQYF
CDR3 DNA: TGTGCCAGCAGCTTAGGGAGGGCCCGGAGCACAGATACGCAGTATTTT

J gene: TRBJ2-5
D gene: .
V gene: TRBV15
clone size: .
CDR3 protein: CATSRGTVKGETQYF
CDR3 DNA: TGTGCCACCAGCAGGGGTACAGTTAAGGGGGAGACCCAGTACTTC

J gene: TRBJ2-1
D gene: TRBD2
V gene: TRBV4-2
clone size: .
CDR3 protein: CASTLVSGMAKRNEQFF
CDR3 DNA: TGTGCCAGCACCCTAGTCAGCGGGATGGCGAAGAGGAATGAGCAGTTCTTC

J gene: TRBJ2-7
D gene: .
V gene: TRBV7-9
clone size: once
CDR3 protein: CASSKDRNSYEQYF
CDR3 DNA: TGTGCCAGCAGCAAGGACAGAAACTCCTACGAGCAGTACTTC

J gene: TRBJ2-3
D gene: TRBD2
V gene: TRBV11-2
clone size: once
CDR3 protein: CASSLNGGASDTQYF
CDR3 DNA: TGTGCCAGCAGCTTGAACGGGGGGGCCTCAGATACGCAGTATTTT

J gene: TRBJ1-4
D gene: TRBD1
V gene: TRBV4-1
clone size: .
CDR3 protein: CASSQGRGLGTNEKLFF
CDR3 DNA: TGCGCCAGCAGCCAAGGGAGGGGGCTTGGAACTAATGAAAAACTGTTTTTT

J gene: TRBJ1-2
D gene: .
V gene: TRBV28
clone size: .
CDR3 protein: CASSLNRAGYTF
CDR3 DNA: TGTGCCAGCAGTTTGAACAGGGCTGGCTACACCTTC

J gene: TRBJ2-3
D gene: TRBD1
V gene: TRBV18
clone size: .
CDR3 protein: CASSPRTGGSQYF
CDR3 DNA: TGTGCCAGCTCACCACGGACAGGGGGCTCCCAGTATTTT

J gene: TRBJ1-3
D gene: .
V gene: TRBV7-9
clone size: once
CDR3 protein: CASSPGWGSGNTIYF
CDR3 DNA: TGTGCCAGCAGCCCAGGGTGGGGATCTGGAAACACCATATATTTT

J gene: TRBJ2-3
D gene: .
V gene: TRBV5-6
clone size: .
CDR3 protein: CASSFGGGGFADTQYF
CDR3 DNA: TGTGCCAGCAGCTTCGGCGGTGGGGGGTTCGCAGATACGCAGTATTTT

J gene: TRBJ2-5
D gene: .
V gene: TRBV2
clone size: .
CDR3 protein: CASSGQRQETQYF
CDR3 DNA: TGTGCCAGCAGTGGACAGCGACAAGAGACCCAGTACTTC

J gene: TRBJ2-3
D gene: .
V gene: TRBV3-1/TRBV3-2
clone size: .
CDR3 protein: CASSQGPGARPTDTQYF
CDR3 DNA: TGTGCCAGCAGCCAAGGCCCTGGGGCCCGCCCCACAGATACGCAGTATTTT

J gene: TRBJ1-2
D gene: TRBD1
V gene: TRBV11-2
clone size: .
CDR3 protein: CASSLSTGAAYGYTF
CDR3 DNA: TGTGCCAGCAGCTTATCGACAGGGGCTGCCTATGGCTACACCTTC

J gene: TRBJ2-2
D gene: .
V gene: TRBV4-1
clone size: .
CDR3 protein: CASRGTNTGELFF
CDR3 DNA: TGCGCCAGCAGGGGCACGAACACCGGGGAGCTGTTTTTT

J gene: TRBJ2-5
D gene: .
V gene: TRBV7-6
clone size: .
CDR3 protein: CASSSYREGETQYF
CDR3 DNA: TGTGCCAGCAGCTCCTACAGGGAGGGGGAGACCCAGTACTTC

J gene: TRBJ1-2
D gene: TRBD1
V gene: TRBV5-1
clone size: .
CDR3 protein: CASSTGQANYGYTF
CDR3 DNA: TGCGCCAGCAGCACCGGACAGGCCAACTATGGCTACACCTTC

J gene: TRBJ1-1
D gene: .
V gene: TRBV19
clone size: .
CDR3 protein: CASSIRGRGNTEAFF
CDR3 DNA: TGTGCCAGTAGTATAAGGGGCAGGGGAAACACTGAAGCTTTCTTT

J gene: TRBJ2-1
D gene: .
V gene: TRBV2
clone size: .
CDR3 protein: CASSEAIALHNEQFF
CDR3 DNA: TGTGCCAGCAGTGAAGCGATAGCCCTACACAATGAGCAGTTCTTC

J gene: TRBJ2-3
D gene: TRBD2
V gene: TRBV28
clone size: once
CDR3 protein: CASRLAGITDTQYF
CDR3 DNA: TGCGCCAGCCGACTAGCGGGGATCACAGATACGCAGTATTTT

J gene: TRBJ2-7
D gene: .
V gene: TRBV28
clone size: .
CDR3 protein: CASKRALQGYEQYF
CDR3 DNA: TGTGCCAGCAAGAGGGCCCTACAGGGCTACGAGCAGTACTTC

J gene: TRBJ1-2
D gene: .
V gene: TRBV27
clone size: .
CDR3 protein: CASTPRGGSTNYGYTF
CDR3 DNA: TGTGCCAGCACCCCGAGGGGGGGCTCTACTAACTATGGCTACACCTTC

J gene: TRBJ2-7
D gene: .
V gene: TRBV5-1
clone size: .
CDR3 protein: CASSFTDSGEQYF
CDR3 DNA: TGCGCCAGCAGCTTCACGGACAGTGGCGAGCAGTACTTC

J gene: TRBJ1-2
D gene: .
V gene: TRBV12-3/TRBV12-4
clone size: once
CDR3 protein: CASSTQDNYGYTF
CDR3 DNA: TGTGCCAGCAGCACACAGGATAACTATGGCTACACCTTC

J gene: TRBJ1-6
D gene: .
V gene: TRBV11-2
clone size: .
CDR3 protein: CASSLALGAPNSPLHF
CDR3 DNA: TGTGCCAGCAGCTTAGCATTGGGGGCACCTAATTCACCCCTCCACTTT

J gene: TRBJ2-2
D gene: TRBD1
V gene: TRBV12-5
clone size: .
CDR3 protein: CASGQTGGISTGELFF
CDR3 DNA: TGTGCTAGTGGTCAGACAGGGGGCATTAGCACCGGGGAGCTGTTTTTT

J gene: TRBJ2-4
D gene: TRBD2
V gene: TRBV15
clone size: .
CDR3 protein: CATSRDTSGGDIQYF
CDR3 DNA: TGTGCCACCAGCAGAGATACTAGCGGGGGAGACATTCAGTACTTC

J gene: TRBJ1-4
D gene: .
V gene: TRBV5-1
clone size: .
CDR3 protein: CASSFGTLNEKLFF
CDR3 DNA: TGCGCCAGCAGCTTCGGGACTTTAAATGAAAAACTGTTTTTT

J gene: TRBJ2-5
D gene: .
V gene: TRBV12-5
clone size: .
CDR3 protein: CASGLGREFGTQYF
CDR3 DNA: TGTGCTAGTGGTTTGGGCAGGGAATTTGGGACCCAGTACTTC

J gene: TRBJ1-6
D gene: TRBD1
V gene: TRBV4-2
clone size: .
CDR3 protein: CASSQSGGISPLHF
CDR3 DNA: TGTGCCAGCAGCCAGTCAGGGGGGATTTCACCCCTCCACTTT

J gene: TRBJ1-2
D gene: .
V gene: TRBV4-2
clone size: once
CDR3 protein: CASSHTQGLLYGYTF
CDR3 DNA: TGTGCCAGCAGCCATACCCAGGGGCTCCTCTATGGCTACACCTTC

J gene: TRBJ1-2
D gene: TRBD1
V gene: TRBV6-5
clone size: .
CDR3 protein: CASSLGGQGSYGYTF
CDR3 DNA: TGTGCCAGCAGCCTAGGAGGACAGGGATCCTATGGCTACACCTTC